The 3 T cell receptor beta chains below come from one sample, sequenced in a study of radiotherapy plus CTLA-4 blockade in lung cancer (dated by TCRdb to 2017 to 2018). Library creation used the immunoSEQ multiplex PCR assay. TCRdb re-hosts the immuneACCESS table, in-frame sequences only. Its copies lack some clones; in the studies checked, an unresolved V gene accounts for under half of them, and the cause for the rest is not known. The sample table lists approximately 72,000 clones, 78% of them with a count of one. The ten most abundant clones make up around 7% of the sample. Source: peripheral blood, taken from a patient treated with radiotherapy plus ipilimumab. All receptors come from a human donor with non-small cell lung cancer who had a complete response to radiotherapy plus ipilimumab.

This clone has just one count. The chain combines TRBV6-5 with TRBJ2-4; D is uncertain. Germline lookup yields CDR1 MNHEY and CDR2 SVGAGI. With 0 bases removed from V and 1 base from J, the gap between germline ends came to 10 bases. CDR3 length: 16 amino acids. CDR3 amino acids: CASSYSGRRAKNIQYF. DNA for the CDR3: TGTGCCAGCAGTTACTCGGGTCGCAGGGCCAAAAACATTCAGTACTTC.

The rearrangement links TRBV7-2 to TRBJ2-3; tentatively, D is TRBD1 or TRBD2 (5 bases each). The CDR3 runs 15 residues. From germline, CDR1 is SGHTA and CDR2 FQGNSA. Trimming removed 2 bases at V and 6 bases at J, with 15 bases between. The CDR3 DNA follows: TGTGCCAGCAGCTTATGGGACCCCGGTATGGATACGCAGTATTTT. Its protein product is CASSLWDPGMDTQYF.

Only a few counts were recorded for this clone. CDR3 region: CASSPNTDTQYF. CDR3 bases: TGTGCCAGCTCACCGAACACAGATACGCAGTATTTT. The rearrangement uses TRBV18 and TRBJ2-3; no reliable D call. The CDR3 length is 12 residues. Trimming stripped 3 bases from V and 2 bases from J, with 3 bases between. CDR1 is KGHSH and CDR2 is LQKENI in the germline V gene.